One sample yielded the 19 T cell receptor beta chains listed below, sequenced in a study of immune cell composition in non-small cell lung cancer. Normal lung was taken at the farthest possible site, at least 3 cm from tumour. The repertoire was sequenced with immunoSEQ multiplex PCR; TCRdb's copy has only in-frame clones and lacks some. The repertoire has 8,500 to 9,500 clones, 77% of them found once; the top ten carry around 13%. Sequencing was carried out using non-adjacent lung tissue. All receptors come from a human donor with non-small cell lung cancer.

This clone was seen a single time. Mismatch with germline at one junction end may stem from a read error. The chain links TRBV28 to TRBJ1-5; no firm D call. From germline, CDR1 is MDHEN and CDR2 SYDVKM. CDR3 length: 13 residues. The CDR3 is CASSPPVNRPQHF. For the CDR3, the DNA is TGTGCCAGCAGTCCCCCCGTTAATCGGCCCCAGCATTTT. The entire variable domain, with the rest obtained from reference TRBV28 and TRBJ1-5, is as follows: DVKVTQSSRYLVKRTGEKVFLECVQDMDHENMFWYRQDPGLGLRLIYFSYDVKMKEKGDIPEGYSVSREKKERFSLILESASTNQTSMYLCASSPPVNRPQHFGDGTRLSIL.

The chain links TRBV9 to TRBJ1-5; maybe TRBD1 (6 bases). Trimming took off 2 bases at V and 2 bases at J, with 20 bases between the two ends. The germline V gene has CDR1 SGDLS and CDR2 YYNGEE. The CDR3 runs 18 residues. This CDR3 is CASSVRGVGHSRNQPQHF. The CDR3 DNA reads as TGTGCCAGCAGCGTGAGGGGGGTGGGCCACAGCCGCAATCAGCCCCAGCATTTT. The full variable domain, completed using reference TRBV9 and TRBJ1-5, is DSGVTQTPKHLITATGQRVTLRCSPRSGDLSVYWYQQSLDQGLQFLIQYYNGEERAKGNILERFSAQQFPDLHSELNLSSLELGDSALYFCASSVRGVGHSRNQPQHFGDGTRLSIL.

The chain joins TRBV25-1 to TRBJ2-2; D gene ambiguous. Trimming pared 1 base from V and 6 bases from J, leaving 9 bases between. Per germline, CDR1 MGHDK and CDR2 SYGVNS. This CDR3 spans 14 amino acids. The DNA of the CDR3 is TGTGCCAGCAGTGAATCCGCTAGTGCCGGGGAGCTGTTTTTT. It yields the protein CASSESASAGELFF.

The chain couples TRBV9 to TRBJ2-5, with 7 positions matching TRBD1. Looked up from germline, CDR1 is SGDLS and CDR2 is YYNGEE. Trimming cost V 4 bases and J 2 bases; bases outside gene matches: 14. The CDR3 is made up of 17 amino acids. The DNA for the CDR3 is TGTGCCAGCAGCACACGGACAGGTGGAGCACCACAAGAGACCCAGTACTTC. Translated, it gives CASSTRTGGAPQETQYF.

The chain joins TRBV28 to TRBJ1-5; D is unclear. This CDR3 spans 16 amino acids. Germline assignment: CDR1 MDHEN and CDR2 SYDVKM. The ends were cut back, 4 bases at V and 0 bases at J, with 13 bases in the middle. The CDR3, as DNA: TGTGCCAGCAGTTCCGGCGCAGATAATAGCAATCAGCCCCAGCATTTT. Protein: CASSSGADNSNQPQHF.

The chain carries TRBV10-3 and TRBJ2-5; D not resolved. CDR3 length: 13 residues. Germline assignment: CDR1 ENHRY and CDR2 SYGVKD. The V end lost 4 bases, the J end lost 1 base, and 7 bases lay between the germline ends. CDR3 region: CAISVGSQETQYF. CDR3 DNA: TGTGCCATCAGTGTGGGCAGCCAAGAGACCCAGTACTTC.

This clone was seen a handful of times. This chain joins TRBV7-3 and TRBJ1-1; D possibly corresponds to TRBD1 (5 bases). The CDR3 sequence is 14 residues long. V gave up 5 bases and J gave up 5 bases, with 15 bases separating them. Looked up from germline, CDR1 is SGHTA and CDR2 is FQGTGA. The CDR3 reads CASSAIGGGTEAFF. DNA for the CDR3: TGTGCCAGCAGCGCAATTGGGGGGGGAACTGAAGCTTTCTTT.

The chain employs TRBV5-1 and TRBJ2-7; no reliable D call. CDR1 SGHRS and CDR2 YFSETQ come from the germline V gene. The CDR3 has 14 amino acids. V was shortened by 7 bases and J by 0 bases, with 14 bases between the two germline ends. The CDR3 is CASCLSVTSYEQYF. Here the CDR3 DNA reads TGCGCCAGCTGCCTCAGTGTCACCTCCTACGAGCAGTACTTC. The variable domain in full, with the rest retrieved from reference TRBV5-1 and TRBJ2-7, is KAGVTQTPRYLIKTRGQQVTLSCSPISGHRSVSWYQQTPGQGLQFLFEYFSETQRNKGNFPGRFSGRQFSNSRSEMNVSTLELGDSALYLCASCLSVTSYEQYFGPGTRLTVT.

This clone was counted a single time. The V and J genes are TRBV27 and TRBJ1-4; TRBD1 aligns across 7 bases. The CDR3 covers 17 residues. V lost 0 bases, J lost 10 bases, and 14 bases stayed unmatched. The germline gives CDR1 MNHEY, CDR2 SMNVEV (reference sequence). The CDR3 spells CASSLSWGQYNVGKLFF. CDR3 bases: TGTGCCAGCAGTTTATCGTGGGGACAGTACAACGTTGGAAAACTGTTTTTT.

This clone was counted a single time. Other DNA sequences of this sample code for an identical CDR3. The J gene is TRBJ2-2, the V gene TRBV6-5, with 12 bases matching TRBD2. The length of the CDR3 is 16 residues. V lost 1 base to trimming and J lost 6 bases; unmatched junction nucleotides: 3. Germline V CDR1 and CDR2: MNHEY, SVGAGI. CDR3 sequence reads: CASSYLTSGRPGELFF. In DNA form, the CDR3 reads TGTGCCAGCAGTTACTTAACTAGCGGGAGGCCCGGGGAGCTGTTTTTT.

Here the CDR3 DNA reads TGCGCCAGCAGCCAGACCGGGACAGGGGCATACGAGCAGTACTTC. Its translation: CASSQTGTGAYEQYF. This chain joins TRBV4-3 and TRBJ2-7, with 10 bases that match TRBD1. Germline CDR1 is LGHNA and CDR2 is YSLEER. V lost 3 bases and J lost 4; bases outside the gene matches: 6. The CDR3 length is 15 residues.

V usage is TRBV28 and J usage is TRBJ1-5, with D possibly matching TRBD1 (5 bases). The CDR3 runs 12 residues. Germline CDR1 is MDHEN and CDR2 is SYDVKM. Trimming left V 6 bases short and J 7 bases short, with 10 bases between. CDR3 sequence reads: CASREGPQPQHF. The CDR3 nucleotides read TGTGCCAGCAGGGAGGGACCCCAGCCCCAGCATTTT.

V usage is TRBV11-2 and J usage is TRBJ2-1; TRBD2 is a possible D gene (6 bases). Looked up from germline, CDR1 is SGHAT and CDR2 is FQNNGV. This CDR3 comprises 15 residues. The ends were cut back, 3 bases at V and 4 bases at J, with 13 bases in the middle. In nucleotides, the CDR3 is TGTGCCAGCAGCTTTACGGGAGACTCTTACAATGAGCAGTTCTTC. The encoded protein is CASSFTGDSYNEQFF.

The genes are TRBV6-1 and TRBJ1-2; 9 nucleotides line up with TRBD1. Germline loops: CDR1 MNHNS, CDR2 SASEGT. The J segment lost 7 bases and the V segment lost 4 bases, leaving 4 bases of the junction unmatched. The CDR3 is 13 amino acids. The CDR3 sequence: CASSGGTGFGYTF. CDR3 nucleotides: TGTGCCAGCAGTGGAGGGACAGGGTTTGGCTACACCTTC.

This rearrangement joins TRBV30 to TRBJ1-2; D not resolved. Between the trimmed V and J ends, which lost 5 bases and 8 bases, there was a span of 15 bases. Looked up from germline, CDR1 is GTSNPN and CDR2 is SVGIG (reference sequence). This CDR3 spans 12 amino acids. Written as DNA, the CDR3 is TGTGCCTGGTCCCCAGGTTCAACAGGCTACACCTTC. Translated: CAWSPGSTGYTF.

The genes are TRBV5-5 and TRBJ1-5; TRBD1 aligns across 10 bases. This CDR3 contains 15 residues. V shed 4 bases, J shed 7 bases, and the junction held 8 bases outside the gene matches. Germline CDR1 reads SGHKS; CDR2 reads YYEKEE (reference sequence). In DNA, the CDR3 is TGTGCCAGCAGCCCACCCGGGACAGGGGTGCAGCCCCAGCATTTT. Its translation is CASSPPGTGVQPQHF.

The chain carries TRBV6-5 and TRBJ1-1; no firm D call. Trimming removed 8 bases at V and 3 bases at J, with 13 bases between. The germline V gene encodes CDR1 MNHEY and CDR2 SVGAGI. CDR3 size: 13 residues. This CDR3 is CASSRVVDTEAFF. The CDR3 DNA follows: TGTGCCAGCTCAAGAGTTGTTGACACTGAAGCTTTCTTT.

In its sample, this clone was seen once. V gene TRBV7-2 combines with J gene TRBJ2-7; D possibly uses TRBD1 or TRBD2 (5 bases each). The V end lost 5 bases, the J end lost 3 bases, and 14 bases lay between the germline ends. Germline CDR1 is SGHTA and CDR2 is FQGNSA. CDR3 length equals 14 residues. The CDR3 nucleotides are TGTGCCAGCAGCCGATCGGGACGGAACTACGAGCAGTACTTC. Its protein is CASSRSGRNYEQYF.

V and J are TRBV18 and TRBJ1-1; no firm D call. This CDR3 region has 14 residues. Trimming took 4 bases from V and 1 from J, leaving 10 bases between them. Germline V gene data show CDR1 as KGHSH and CDR2 as LQKENI. CDR3: CASSLSTRNTEAFF. Written as DNA, the CDR3 is TGTGCCAGCTCACTTTCCACACGGAACACTGAAGCTTTCTTT.